The 27 T cell receptor beta chains listed next were all sequenced from one sample in a study of chronic HIV infection and antiretroviral therapy (dated by TCRdb to the mid-2010s). Library generation was performed with 5' RACE. The sequencing machine was an Illumina MiSeq. The public sequencing data were trimmed at Q25 with fastp and processed into clonotypes with MiXCR by TCRdb, which kept only in-frame beta chains. Rows matching on CDR3 protein sequence are summarized as one entry with the most common DNA and genes. This sample has approximately 47,000 distinct CDR3 sequences in its table, and approximately 20% of those were observed once. The ten biggest clones cover about 2.7% of the sample. Sequencing was performed on peripheral blood. The receptors come from an adult who had HIV and had not received antiretroviral therapy, or was an uninfected healthy control (not recorded which).

The chain links TRBV28 to TRBJ2-5, with D hard to call. Trimming stripped 8 bases from V and 2 bases from J, with 18 bases between. Germline loops: CDR1 MDHEN, CDR2 SYDVKM. The CDR3 loop spans 15 amino acids. The CDR3 DNA reads TGTGCCAGCTCGCCCGCGACGGCCGTACAAGAGACCCAGTACTTC. As protein: CASSPATAVQETQYF.

This clonotype was seen more than once but under ten times. V is TRBV28 and J is TRBJ1-2; the match to TRBD1 covers 9 bases. After removal of 5 bases from V and 4 bases from J, the junction contained 5 bases not matched to a gene. Per the germline V gene, CDR1 is MDHEN and CDR2 is SYDVKM. This CDR3 has 14 residues. The CDR3: CASSTGGTPYGYTF. For the CDR3, the DNA is TGTGCCAGCAGTACAGGGGGCACACCCTATGGCTACACCTTC.

The DNA of the CDR3 is TGCAGCGTCCGGACAGGGTATGGAGATACGCAGTATTTT. It is translated as CSVRTGYGDTQYF. J is TRBJ2-3 and V is TRBV29-1, with 8 bases identical to TRBD1. Per the germline V gene, CDR1 is SQVTM and CDR2 is ANQGSEA. Trimming cost V 6 bases and J 5 bases; bases outside gene matches: 7. This CDR3 contains 13 residues.

This clonotype has just a few counts. CDR3 loop: CASSAGGTEAFF. The CDR3 DNA is TGTGCCAGCAGTGCAGGGGGCACTGAAGCTTTCTTT. The chain has TRBV5-6 and TRBJ1-1, with 7 bases identical to TRBD1. This CDR3 spans 12 amino acids. The germline V gene encodes CDR1 SGHDT and CDR2 YYEEEE. The junction had 2 bases not matched to a gene; V was cut back by 5 bases and J by 4 bases.

This clonotype came up a few times. V usage is TRBV29-1 and J usage is TRBJ2-3; D not certain. Germline V gene sequence: CDR1 SQVTM, CDR2 ANQGSEA. The germline V and J ends were trimmed by 3 bases and 1 base, with 8 bases remaining between them. The CDR3 covers 13 residues. The CDR3 reads CSVEATRTDTQYF. The CDR3 coding sequence is TGCAGCGTTGAGGCCACTCGCACAGATACGCAGTATTTT.

This clonotype was observed a handful of times. The rearrangement joins TRBV12-3 or TRBV12-4 to TRBJ2-7; TRBD1 matches at 9 bases. Trimming removed 7 bases from V and 6 bases from J; junction bases left unmatched: 7. The CDR3 is 13 residues long. The CDR3 here is CASTSGTGREQYF. CDR3 coding DNA: TGTGCCAGCACGTCCGGGACAGGGCGCGAGCAGTACTTC.

This clonotype was counted between two and nine times. J is TRBJ2-7 and V is TRBV28, with TRBD2 matching over 9 bases. CDR3 length: 14 residues. The ends lost 9 bases at V and 5 bases at J; junction bases unmatched: 11. Germline lookup yields CDR1 MDHEN and CDR2 SYDVKM. The CDR3, as DNA: TGTGCCAGTTTACTGCGGGAGGGCCCGAACGAGCAGTACTTC. Translation gives CASLLREGPNEQYF.

The V call is TRBV11-2, the J call TRBJ2-1; D is ambiguous. V was shortened by 3 bases and J by 6 bases, with 12 bases between the two germline ends. CDR1 SGHAT and CDR2 FQNNGV come from the germline V gene. This CDR3 has 14 amino acids. CDR3 protein: CASSFTSGPNEQFF. The CDR3 DNA is TGTGCCAGCAGCTTCACCTCCGGGCCCAATGAGCAGTTCTTC.

The chain links TRBV7-9 to TRBJ2-4; 11 bases map to TRBD1. The CDR3 has 17 amino acids. Trimming took 5 bases from V and 9 from J; bases not matched to a gene: 15. The germline V gene encodes CDR1 SEHNR and CDR2 FQNEAQ (reference sequence). The CDR3 sequence is CASSHPSGTGGDRIQYF. The CDR3, as DNA: TGTGCCAGCAGCCACCCCTCCGGGACAGGGGGTGACCGCATTCAGTACTTC.

The genes are TRBV20-1 and TRBJ2-3; 7 bases are a match to TRBD2. Germline V gene lookup returns CDR1 DFQATT and CDR2 SNEGSKA (reference sequence). The V segment lost 3 bases and the J segment 2 bases; nucleotides outside the gene matches: 5. The CDR3 is 14 amino acids. The CDR3 reads CSARALAHTDTQYF. The CDR3 DNA sequence: TGCAGTGCTAGGGCACTAGCGCACACAGATACGCAGTATTTT.

This clonotype was seen only a few times. This chain joins TRBV20-1 and TRBJ2-3; 10 bases line up with TRBD2. CDR1 and CDR2 from the germline V gene are DFQATT and SNEGSKA (reference sequence). The CDR3 contains 15 residues. J lost 5 bases, V lost 0 bases, and 5 bases had no gene match. The CDR3 spells CSARDPLAGVDTQYF. CDR3 nucleotides: TGCAGTGCTAGAGATCCCCTAGCGGGAGTAGATACGCAGTATTTT.

The genes are TRBV29-1 and TRBJ2-7, with a weak D call TRBD1 (5 bases). V lost 3 bases and J lost 0, with 15 bases in between. The CDR3 spans 15 residues. Germline V gives CDR1 SQVTM, CDR2 ANQGSEA. The CDR3 DNA sequence: TGCAGCGTTGAGTTTAGGACAACAACCTCCTACGAGCAGTACTTC. Its translation: CSVEFRTTTSYEQYF.

This clonotype appeared a few times. The chain employs TRBV29-1 and TRBJ1-2, with D unresolved. Trimming took off 7 bases at V and 3 bases at J, with 18 bases between the two ends. The germline CDR1 and CDR2 sequences are SQVTM and ANQGSEA. CDR3 length: 14 residues. This chain's CDR3 is CSAIAPGRDYGYTF. Written as DNA, the CDR3 is TGCAGCGCGATCGCCCCCGGAAGGGACTATGGCTACACCTTC.

CDR3 protein: CASSAPGGVSYNEQFF. The CDR3 DNA sequence: TGTGCCAGCAGTGCGCCGGGGGGAGTCTCCTACAATGAGCAGTTCTTC. The rearrangement uses TRBV6-2 or TRBV6-3 and TRBJ2-1; 7 bases line up with TRBD2. This CDR3 is built from 16 residues. V was clipped by 5 bases and J by 0 bases; unmatched bases: 7. Germline-derived CDR1 and CDR2 are MNHEY and SVGEGT.

This chain's CDR3 is CASSLLVRELFF. The CDR3 DNA is TGCGCCAGCAGTTTGCTAGTCAGGGAGCTGTTTTTT. The chain combines TRBV10-2 with TRBJ2-2; no reliable D call. The CDR3 extends over 12 amino acids. V was cut by 5 bases and J by 9 bases, with 10 bases left in between. CDR1 WSHSY and CDR2 SAAADI come from the germline V gene.

This clonotype was seen only a few times. The gene calls are TRBV6-5 and TRBJ1-1; D is possibly TRBD1 (6 bases). V shed 6 bases and J shed 1 base, with 15 bases lying between them. The CDR3 has 15 residues. Germline CDR1 reads MNHEY; CDR2 reads SVGAGI. The CDR3 nucleotides are TGTGCCAGCAGGTGGTCAGGGGACGGGAACACTGAAGCTTTCTTT. Translation: CASRWSGDGNTEAFF.

This clonotype has only a few counts. The chain joins TRBV28 to TRBJ2-5, with 7 bases aligning to TRBD2. J gave up 2 bases and V 3 bases, and 6 bases lay outside the gene matches. Germline values: CDR1 MDHEN, CDR2 SYDVKM. The CDR3 is made up of 15 amino acids. The CDR3 DNA is TGTGCCAGCAGTTTGATAGGAGCGGGGCAAGAGACCCAGTACTTC. Its protein product is CASSLIGAGQETQYF.

The chain joins TRBV12-3 or TRBV12-4 to TRBJ1-2, with D possibly being TRBD1 (6 bases). Deletions cut 3 bases from V and 7 bases from J, with 9 bases between. This CDR3 has 12 amino acids. The CDR3 protein is CASSFPGAGYTF. CDR3 in DNA: TGTGCCAGCAGTTTTCCGGGGGCTGGCTACACCTTC.

In its sample, this clonotype was seen a few times. This chain uses TRBV4-2 with TRBJ1-2; unclear D gene. CDR1 and CDR2 from the germline V gene are LGHNA and YNFKEQ. This CDR3 comprises 14 residues. Trimming pared 0 bases from V and 4 bases from J, leaving 9 bases between. As DNA, the CDR3 is TGTGCCAGCAGCCAAGATCCCGCCAGCTATGGCTACACCTTC. Protein: CASSQDPASYGYTF.

V gene TRBV28 combines with J gene TRBJ2-7; the D gene is possibly TRBD1 (6 bases). CDR3 length: 15 residues. The V gene lost 6 bases and the J gene lost 3 bases, with 18 bases spanning the gap. The germline V gene encodes CDR1 MDHEN and CDR2 SYDVKM. The chain's CDR3 is CASRAGTTGGYEQYF. The DNA for the CDR3 is TGTGCCAGCAGGGCCGGGACAACGGGTGGCTACGAGCAGTACTTC. The full variable domain, completed using reference TRBV28 and TRBJ2-7, is DVKVTQSSRYLVKRTGEKVFLECVQDMDHENMFWYRQDPGLGLRLIYFSYDVKMKEKGDIPEGYSVSREKKERFSLILESASTNQTSMYLCASRAGTTGGYEQYFGPGTRLTVT.

This clonotype turned up a few times. The V and J genes are TRBV29-1 and TRBJ1-1; no definite D call. There are 13 residues in the CDR3. Germline V gene lookup returns CDR1 SQVTM and CDR2 ANQGSEA. The germline V and J ends were trimmed by 1 base and 2 bases, with 8 bases remaining between them. This CDR3 reads CSVEAAANTEAFF. The CDR3 DNA reads TGCAGCGTTGAAGCCGCAGCTAACACTGAAGCTTTCTTT.

This clonotype was observed many times. This chain joins TRBV25-1 and TRBJ2-7; TRBD1 aligns across 7 bases. V dropped 6 bases and J dropped 7; count of bases not matched to a gene: 21. Germline V gives CDR1 MGHDK, CDR2 SYGVNS. The CDR3 has 17 amino acids. As DNA, the CDR3 is TGTGCCAGCAGCCCTCTCGGGACAGTGAGTTCCACTGGGGAGCAGTACTTC. As protein: CASSPLGTVSSTGEQYF.

In its sample, this clonotype was seen a few times. This chain joins TRBV5-1 and TRBJ2-3, with 11 bases fitting TRBD2. The CDR3 totals 17 residues. Germline loops: CDR1 SGHRS, CDR2 YFSETQ. V lost 4 bases to trimming and J lost 1 base; unmatched junction nucleotides: 8. CDR3 bases: TGCGCCAGCAGCGGCGGACTAGCGGGTTCGCGCACAGATACGCAGTATTTT. It is translated as CASSGGLAGSRTDTQYF.

The table lists this clonotype with many counts. This chain connects TRBV28 to TRBJ2-1; no clear D gene. Germline V gene data show CDR1 as MDHEN and CDR2 as SYDVKM. CDR3 length: 15 amino acids. V lost 10 bases and J lost 0, with 16 bases in between. The CDR3 spells CATYRNPSSYNEQFF. The CDR3 DNA follows: TGTGCCACCTACAGAAATCCAAGCTCCTACAATGAGCAGTTCTTC.

The chain has TRBV24-1 and TRBJ2-2; 7 bases map to TRBD1. The junction had 9 bases not matched to a gene; V was cut back by 5 bases and J by 4 bases. Germline V gene sequence: CDR1 KGHDR, CDR2 SFDVKD. The CDR3 is made up of 16 amino acids. The CDR3 protein is CATSVGTGETTGELFF. The CDR3 DNA follows: TGTGCCACCAGTGTAGGCACAGGGGAAACCACCGGGGAGCTGTTTTTT.

This clonotype was observed a handful of times. This chain joins TRBV28 and TRBJ2-7; TRBD1 might be the D (5 bases). This CDR3 spans 11 amino acids. Germline V CDR1 and CDR2: MDHEN, SYDVKM. With 7 bases removed from V and 4 bases from J, the gap between germline ends came to 8 bases. CDR3 nucleotides: TGTGCCAGCATTCAGGGATACGAGCAGTACTTC. Translation gives CASIQGYEQYF.

The chain uses TRBV10-3 and TRBJ2-7; D is uncertain. CDR1 is ENHRY, CDR2 SYGVKD, per germline. The CDR3 covers 14 residues. V shed 4 bases and J shed 1 base, with 11 bases lying between them. The DNA of the CDR3 is TGTGCCATCAGTGTCCGCGGTATGTCCTACGAGCAGTACTTC. This encodes CAISVRGMSYEQYF.